Presented here are 5 T cell receptor beta chains from one specimen sequenced in a study of T cell repertoires in cytomegalovirus infection. TCRdb fed the reads into MiXCR, producing one record per CDR3 protein. The repertoire includes some 680,000 distinct CDR3 sequences, 35% to 45% of them detected once, and roughly 2.8% sits in the top ten. Sample: PBMCs. Source of these receptors: a human donor in good health (CMV status not recorded). Some clones in this sample may be carry-over from other donors' samples.

V usage is TRBV28 and J usage is TRBJ2-1; 7 bases map to TRBD1. Looked up from germline, CDR1 is MDHEN and CDR2 is SYDVKM. With V trimmed by 5 bases and J by 5 bases, 9 bases remained unmatched. This CDR3 has 15 amino acids. The CDR3 sequence is CASSMTGTVNNEQFF. The CDR3 coding sequence is TGTGCCAGCAGTATGACCGGGACAGTTAACAATGAGCAGTTCTTC.

This chain connects TRBV28 to TRBJ2-7; 7 bases agree with TRBD1. CDR3 size: 14 residues. Germline V lookup: CDR1 MDHEN, CDR2 SYDVKM. J was trimmed by 3 bases and V by 2 bases; bases with no gene match: 4. The CDR3 protein is CASSLTGAFYEQYF. For the CDR3, the DNA is TGTGCCAGCAGTTTAACAGGGGCATTCTACGAGCAGTACTTC.

Here the CDR3 reads CASSQGQGRQYEQYF. CDR3 DNA sequence: TGTGCCAGCAGCCAAGGTCAGGGCAGGCAGTACGAGCAGTACTTC. The chain employs TRBV14 and TRBJ2-7; maybe TRBD1 (5 bases). The CDR3 is 15 residues long. Germline assignment: CDR1 SGHDN and CDR2 FVKESK. The V end was cut by 1 base, the J end by 4 bases, with 14 bases between.

The chain carries TRBV6-6 and TRBJ2-7; weak D call: TRBD1 (5 bases). The CDR3 is 14 amino acids. The V end was cut by 2 bases, the J end by 2 bases, with 10 bases between. From germline, CDR1 is MNHNY and CDR2 SVGAGI (reference sequence). The CDR3 spells CASSYEGQTYEQYF. For the CDR3, the DNA is TGTGCCAGCAGTTACGAAGGACAAACCTACGAGCAGTACTTC.

The chain is built from TRBV3-1 and TRBJ2-7; D unclear. This CDR3 contains 14 residues. Deletions cut 3 bases from V and 5 bases from J, with 14 bases between. Germline V CDR1 and CDR2: LGHDT, YNNKEL (reference sequence). CDR3 DNA: TGTGCCAGCAGCCACGACGGTCGCATCGACGAGCAGTACTTC. This sequence encodes CASSHDGRIDEQYF.